The 19 T cell receptor beta chains listed next were all sequenced from one sample in a study of vaccination effects on CD4 cells after COVID-19. Pools of viral peptides were used by the ViraFEST assay to expand antigen-specific CD4+ T cells ahead of sequencing. When less than 11 days of culture had elapsed, CD4+ T cells were isolated. Vaccine recipients had no previous SARS-CoV-2 infection; their nucleocapsid antibodies were negative. Their recognized antigens are unknown. Assay used: immunoSEQ multiplex PCR; TCRdb lists only in-frame clones, some missing. This table holds around 45,000 clones, around three quarters found once. The material was CD4+ T cells from PBMCs cultured with SARS-CoV-2 spike peptides, obtained before COVID-19 vaccination. Receptors originate from a human donor who received a COVID-19 vaccine.

This sequence joins TRBV3-1 (or the pseudogene TRBV3-2) and TRBJ1-2; D is unresolved. V was clipped by 0 bases and J by 8 bases, with 13 bases between them. This CDR3 is 14 amino acids long. The germline V gene has CDR1 LGHDT and CDR2 YNNKEL (reference sequence). The chain's CDR3 is CASSQEDGVGGYTF. CDR3 DNA: TGTGCCAGCAGCCAAGAAGACGGGGTGGGCGGCTACACCTTC.

The chain links TRBV6-5 to TRBJ2-1, with a weak D call TRBD1 (5 bases). V was pared by 8 bases and J by 4 bases, with 15 bases between. Germline V gene sequence: CDR1 MNHEY, CDR2 SVGAGI. The CDR3 is made up of 14 amino acids. The DNA for the CDR3 is TGTGCCAGCCTCAAGAACAGGCAATACAATGAGCAGTTCTTC. This encodes CASLKNRQYNEQFF.

The chain recombines TRBV2 with TRBJ2-5; no definite D call. V was clipped by 5 bases and J by 7 bases, with 14 bases between them. There are 13 residues in the CDR3. Germline assignment: CDR1 SNHLY and CDR2 FYNNEI. In DNA, the CDR3 is TGTGCCAGCAGTATAACTAATCGCGGGACCCAGTACTTC. As protein: CASSITNRGTQYF. The entire variable domain, with the rest obtained from reference TRBV2 and TRBJ2-5, is as follows: EPEVTQTPSHQVTQMGQEVILRCVPISNHLYFYWYRQILGQKVEFLVSFYNNEISEKSEIFDDQFSVERPDGSNFTLKIRSTKLEDSAMYFCASSITNRGTQYFGPGTRLLVL.

The chain recombines TRBV18 with TRBJ2-5, with D perhaps matching TRBD1 (6 bases). Trimming shortened V by 2 bases and J by 2 bases, and 12 bases separated the two germline ends. The germline gives CDR1 KGHSH, CDR2 LQKENI. The CDR3 is 15 residues long. This CDR3 reads CASSPFRQGQETQYF. In DNA, the CDR3 is TGTGCCAGCTCACCATTCCGGCAGGGGCAAGAGACCCAGTACTTC. Supplemented by reference TRBV18 and TRBJ2-5, the full variable domain reads NAGVMQNPRHLVRRRGQEARLRCSPMKGHSHVYWYRQLPEEGLKFMVYLQKENIIDESGMPKERFSAEFPKEGPSILRIQQVVRGDSAAYFCASSPFRQGQETQYFGPGTRLLVL.

This clone showed up just once. The V and J genes are TRBV5-1 and TRBJ2-3; 12 bases line up with TRBD2. CDR3 length equals 17 residues. Germline assignment: CDR1 SGHRS and CDR2 YFSETQ. The V segment lost 4 bases and the J segment 4 bases; nucleotides outside the gene matches: 10. CDR3 in amino acids: CASSQRTSGAPPDTQYF. The CDR3 bases are TGCGCCAGCAGCCAAAGGACTAGCGGGGCCCCCCCAGATACGCAGTATTTT.

This sequence joins TRBV19 and TRBJ1-2; 7 nucleotides align to TRBD1. The germline gives CDR1 LNHDA, CDR2 SQIVND (reference sequence). The CDR3 runs 15 residues. V shed 7 bases, J shed 0 bases, and the junction held 8 bases outside the gene matches. The CDR3 is CASKSGTASNYGYTF. Written as DNA, the CDR3 is TGTGCCAGTAAGTCCGGGACAGCTTCTAACTATGGCTACACCTTC.

J is TRBJ2-5 and V is TRBV3-1 (or the pseudogene TRBV3-2); maybe TRBD2 (6 bases). V was shortened by 1 base and J by 9 bases, with 9 bases between the two germline ends. The CDR3 is made up of 12 amino acids. Looked up from germline, CDR1 is LGHDT and CDR2 is YNNKEL (reference sequence). The CDR3 here is CASSQGGGSQYF. Here the CDR3 DNA reads TGTGCCAGCAGCCAAGGTGGGGGGTCCCAGTACTTC.

V is TRBV19 and J is TRBJ1-3; possibly TRBD1 for D (5 bases). Trimming cost V 4 bases and J 0 bases, with 13 bases left between them. The CDR3 has 16 amino acids. Germline assignment: CDR1 LNHDA and CDR2 SQIVND (reference sequence). The CDR3 nucleotides are TGTGCCAGTAGTAGGGCAGGGCCCTCCTCTGGAAACACCATATATTTT. This gives the protein CASSRAGPSSGNTIYF.

V is TRBV7-9 and J is TRBJ1-2, with D hard to call. Between the trimmed V and J ends, which lost 2 bases and 5 bases, there was a span of 18 bases. The CDR3 totals 16 residues. The germline gives CDR1 SEHNR, CDR2 FQNEAQ (reference sequence). This CDR3 reads CASSLMLGPYSYGYTF. The CDR3 DNA follows: TGTGCCAGCAGCTTAATGTTAGGGCCCTACTCGTATGGCTACACCTTC.

V is TRBV5-6 and J is TRBJ2-1; no reliable D call. Trimming left V 1 base short and J 5 bases short, with 10 bases between. The CDR3 has 14 amino acids. CDR1 and CDR2 from the germline V gene are SGHDT and YYEEEE. For the CDR3, the DNA is TGTGCCAGCAGCTTGAACACGGTGAACAATGAGCAGTTCTTC. This sequence encodes CASSLNTVNNEQFF.

V gene TRBV2 combines with J gene TRBJ2-7, with 7 bases identical to TRBD1. Germline CDR1 SNHLY, CDR2 FYNNEI. The CDR3 is 13 residues long. The V segment lost 6 bases and the J segment 3 bases; nucleotides outside the gene matches: 5. The CDR3 bases are TGTGCCAGCAGAGGGACAGAACTCTACGAGCAGTACGTC. It yields the protein CASRGTELYEQYV.

This chain connects TRBV19 to TRBJ1-5; a weak D match, TRBD1 (6 bases). Germline V gives CDR1 LNHDA, CDR2 SQIVND (reference sequence). The CDR3 contains 16 residues. Trimming shortened V by 0 bases and J by 5 bases, and 14 bases separated the two germline ends. The DNA of the CDR3 is TGTGCCAGTAGTATAGATTTTCGGCAGGGGTATCAGCCCCAGCATTTT. Translated, it gives CASSIDFRQGYQPQHF.

The chain employs TRBV21-1 and TRBJ1-1; the tabulated D call, TRBD1, remains unverified against the DNA. TRBV21-1 is deemed a pseudogene. CDR3 length: 15 amino acids. Here the CDR3 reads CASSKNYRIFTEAFF. CDR3 sequence (DNA): TGTGCCAGCAGCAAAAATTACAGGATCTTTACTGAAGCTTTCTTT.

This clone has just a few counts. The chain carries TRBV3-1 (or the pseudogene TRBV3-2) and TRBJ1-5; unclear D gene. CDR3 length: 15 amino acids. CDR1 is LGHDT and CDR2 is YNNKEL in the germline V gene (reference sequence). V was pared by 1 base and J by 0 bases, with 7 bases between. Here the CDR3 reads CASSQGSISNQPQHF. The CDR3 DNA follows: TGTGCCAGCAGCCAAGGCAGTATTAGCAATCAGCCCCAGCATTTT.

The rearrangement joins TRBV6-2 or TRBV6-3 to TRBJ1-2; the match to TRBD1 covers 8 bases. Germline CDR1 reads MNHEY; CDR2 reads SVGEGT. This CDR3 has 17 residues. The junction had 15 bases not matched to a gene; V was cut back by 5 bases and J by 4 bases. The chain's CDR3 is CASSPQSGTGRLYGYTF. CDR3 nucleotide sequence: TGTGCCAGCAGTCCCCAGTCCGGGACAGGCCGCCTCTATGGCTACACCTTC.

The genes are TRBV7-9 and TRBJ1-3; D possibly corresponds to TRBD1 (5 bases). CDR1 is SEHNR, CDR2 FQNEAQ, per germline (reference sequence). The CDR3 length is 17 residues. Trimming stripped 1 base from V and 0 bases from J, with 13 bases between. DNA for the CDR3: TGTGCCAGCAGCTTAGTAATGTCAGGGAACTCTGGAAACACCATATATTTT. It is translated as CASSLVMSGNSGNTIYF.

The J gene is TRBJ2-3, the V gene TRBV27; D is perhaps TRBD1 or TRBD2 (5 bases each). This CDR3 region has 14 residues. The germline V gene encodes CDR1 MNHEY and CDR2 SMNVEV (reference sequence). Trimming cost V 5 bases and J 2 bases, with 11 bases left between them. The CDR3 DNA follows: TGTGCCAGCAGTATGGGACGGTCCACAGATACGCAGTATTTT. It yields the protein CASSMGRSTDTQYF.

V is TRBV14 and J is TRBJ2-2; no reliable D call. Trimming left V 1 base short and J 3 bases short, with 18 bases between. Looked up from germline, CDR1 is SGHDN and CDR2 is FVKESK. The CDR3 spans 18 residues. CDR3 bases: TGTGCCAGCAGCCAAGTTCGGACGGGTTTTAGAGACACCGGGGAGCTGTTTTTT. It yields the protein CASSQVRTGFRDTGELFF.

The table lists this clone with a count of one. This rearrangement joins TRBV4-3 to TRBJ2-6, with 7 positions matching TRBD1. The CDR3 covers 18 residues. The germline gives CDR1 LGHNA, CDR2 YSLEER. Trimming took 1 base from V and 4 from J; bases not matched to a gene: 10. This CDR3 is CASSQGTGLSGGANVLTF. CDR3 in DNA: TGCGCCAGCAGCCAAGGGACAGGACTCTCGGGAGGGGCCAACGTCCTGACTTTC.